This T cell receptor beta chain was recorded in a study of OX40 agonist ivuxolimab in advanced cancers. Background on the whole study: Ivuxolimab, which targeted the costimulatory receptor OX40 (CD134), was an agonistic, fully human IgG2 monoclonal antibody. Of the 52 patients in dose escalation, about 19 had hepatocellular carcinoma, around 15 had melanoma, 9 had renal cell carcinoma and 9 had head and neck cancer. The point of sequencing TCRbeta in the periphery was to test whether ivuxolimab changed TCR sequence diversity and drove clonal T-cell expansion. Partial responses occurred in three dose-escalation patients: two with cutaneous melanoma and one with hepatocellular carcinoma. Patients were allowed to have had prior anti-PD-1, anti-PD-L1 or anti-CTLA-4 therapy, and 40% to 45% of the dose-escalation patients had previously received checkpoint inhibitors. Intravenous ivuxolimab was administered to patients every 2 weeks at six dose levels: 0.01, 0.1, 0.3, 1.5, 3 and 10 mg/kg. The paper covers the monotherapy dose-escalation part of the phase I ivuxolimab trial, which included N of about 50 patients. In the dose-escalation cohort, approximately 82% of patients were male, and the mean age was 60 years with a range of about 23 to 79. General study outcomes and caveats: Antigen specificity was not determined for the clonally expanded peripheral T cells. Low levels of normalized T-cell clonal expansion were also shown by some nonresponding patients. In the 0.1-3.0 mg/kg groups, partial responders were among the patients with the lowest normalized peripheral clonal expansion, particularly in CD8+ T cells. At doses from 0.1 to 3.0 mg/kg, clonal expansion was seen in both CD4+ and CD8+ blood T cells between baseline and week 6. After ivuxolimab, CD8+ T cells had more expanded clones than CD4+ T cells on average.

About this clone: Its cognate antigen has yet to be identified. No much larger clone is present one base from it, and per-base qualities are unavailable.

Patients with autoimmune disease history or receiving systemic immunosuppression were excluded from the trial. Peripheral blood for TCR sequencing was drawn from every dose cohort at baseline, at cycle 4 day 1 and at cycle 7 day 1. Samples were obtained from an open-label, multicenter, first-in-human phase I dose-escalation trial of ivuxolimab. The trial enrolled adults with locally advanced or metastatic head and neck squamous cell, hepatocellular, melanoma or renal cell carcinoma. Before TCR sequencing, CD4+ T cells and CD8+ T cells from peripheral blood were sorted into separate populations. To sequence the TCRbeta CDR3 region, genomic DNA was isolated from the sorted cells. TCRbeta CDR3 regions were sequenced using the immunoSEQ Assay. TCRdb took this table from immuneACCESS and kept in-frame rearrangements with V and J called. Such tables lack part of the clones; where checked against another copy, unresolved V genes explain under half of the gap, and the rest is unexplained. This sample has 67,000 or so clones in its table, and 85% of those were observed once. Of the sample, around 4% falls within the top ten clones.

Taken from cysteine to phenylalanine, the CDR3 has 18 residues. Only the CDR3 DNA stays, 54 bases, in frame from base 1. Sequenced material: CD4+ or CD8+ T cells sorted from blood, taken in a trial of the OX40 agonist ivuxolimab. The receptor chain draws on TRBV7-5 and TRBJ2-7; no check of the table's D call, TRBD1, against the DNA was made. TRBV7-5 is assigned pseudogene status. The TCR originated in an adult with an advanced solid tumor such as melanoma, head and neck, liver or kidney cancer. The CDR3 sequence is CARSFEQGRERPTYEQYF. The base sequence is TGTGCCAGAAGCTTCGAGCAGGGGCGAGAGAGACCAACCTACGAGCAGTACTTC.